This T cell receptor (beta chain) comes out of a study of CD8+CD57+ T cells in acquired aplastic anemia. Study as a whole: Sorted cells (CD4+ and CD8+) yielded DNA amounts that averaged about 3.1 ug.

The CDR3 is 13 residues long. CDR1 is LNHNV, CDR2 YYDKDF, per germline (reference sequence). Trimming stripped 4 bases from V and 4 bases from J, with 8 bases between. Patients picked for sequencing had shown CD8+CD57+ cell expansion detected by flow cytometry. Severe acquired aplastic anemia was present in all patients. Patient blood was sampled before any therapy had been received. According to the study, genomic DNA was the template for TCR beta VDJ and CDR3 profiling. One entry per CDR3 protein, called by TCRdb with MiXCR from the reads. Of hundreds of thousands of distinct CDR3 sequences listed, approximately 33% are singletons.

The sequenced sample consisted of sorted CD4+, CD8+, or CD8+CD57+ T cells (not recorded which) from PBMCs. This chain connects TRBV15 to TRBJ2-1; D perhaps matches TRBD1 (6 bases). The clonotype comes from a human donor with aplastic anemia. The CDR3 DNA follows: TGTGCCACCAGCACAGGGGATTACAATGAGCAGTTCTTC. Its translation is CATSTGDYNEQFF.